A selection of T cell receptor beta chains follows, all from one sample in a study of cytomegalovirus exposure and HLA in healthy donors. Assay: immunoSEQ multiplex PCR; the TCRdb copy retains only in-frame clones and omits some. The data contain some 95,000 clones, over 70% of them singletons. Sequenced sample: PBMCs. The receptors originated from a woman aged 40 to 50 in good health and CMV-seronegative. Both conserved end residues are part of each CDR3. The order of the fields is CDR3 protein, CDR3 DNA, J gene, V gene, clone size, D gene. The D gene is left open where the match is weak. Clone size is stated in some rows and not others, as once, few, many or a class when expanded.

CDR3: CASSLSTPYNSPLHF
DNA: TGTGCCAGCAGCTTGTCGACACCTTATAATTCACCCCTCCACTTT
J: TRBJ1-6
V: TRBV5-6
size: -
D: -

CDR3: CASSDYQGRSIEQYF
DNA: TGTGCCAGCAGTGACTACCAGGGGCGGTCGATCGAGCAGTACTTC
J: TRBJ2-7
V: TRBV2
size: -
D: -

CDR3: CASSVPHYEQYF
DNA: TGTGCCAGCAGTGTCCCCCATTACGAGCAGTACTTC
J: TRBJ2-7
V: TRBV6-4
size: once
D: -

CDR3: CASSLMDSPRYTEAFF
DNA: TGTGCCAGCAGCTTAATGGACAGCCCGAGGTACACTGAAGCTTTCTTT
J: TRBJ1-1
V: TRBV7-3
size: -
D: -

CDR3: CASSRDRGYNEQFF
DNA: TGTGCCAGCTCCCGGGACAGGGGATACAATGAGCAGTTCTTC
J: TRBJ2-1
V: TRBV19
size: -
D: TRBD1

CDR3: CASSGDSGGLLEQFF
DNA: TGTGCCAGCAGTGGGGATAGCGGGGGGCTCCTAGAGCAGTTCTTC
J: TRBJ2-1
V: TRBV27
size: -
D: TRBD2

CDR3: CASSEVRGTGSPNYGYTF
DNA: TGTGCCAGCAGTGAAGTACGCGGAACAGGCTCACCTAACTATGGCTATACCTTC
J: TRBJ1-2
V: TRBV6-1
size: -
D: -

CDR3: CASGRGDRGGSGEQFF
DNA: TGTGCCAGCGGTCGAGGGGACAGGGGAGGTAGTGGTGAGCAGTTCTTC
J: TRBJ2-1
V: TRBV9
size: -
D: TRBD1

CDR3: CSVAVSYTEAFF
DNA: TGCAGCGTTGCCGTGAGCTACACTGAAGCTTTCTTT
J: TRBJ1-1
V: TRBV29-1
size: -
D: -

CDR3: CASSLGGGQGTINQPQHF
DNA: TGTGCCAGCAGCTTAGGGGGTGGACAGGGTACGATTAATCAGCCCCAGCATTTT
J: TRBJ1-5
V: TRBV7-9
size: -
D: TRBD1

CDR3: CASRTGGDGYTF
DNA: TGTGCCAGTAGGACAGGGGGCGATGGCTACACCTTC
J: TRBJ1-2
V: TRBV19
size: -
D: TRBD1

CDR3: CASSEQETAREQYF
DNA: TGTGCCAGCAGTGAACAGGAGACAGCGAGGGAGCAGTACTTC
J: TRBJ2-7
V: TRBV6-1
size: -
D: -

CDR3: CASSYADRGHSPLHF
DNA: TGTGCCAGCAGTTACGCGGACAGGGGGCATTCACCCCTCCACTTT
J: TRBJ1-6
V: TRBV6-6
size: -
D: TRBD1

CDR3: CASSQDSGGDYGYTF
DNA: TGTGCCAGCAGCCAAGATTCGGGGGGCGACTATGGCTACACCTTC
J: TRBJ1-2
V: TRBV4-2
size: -
D: -

CDR3: CATRPGGQGYGYTF
DNA: TGTGCCACCCGTCCCGGGGGGCAAGGCTATGGCTACACCTTC
J: TRBJ1-2
V: TRBV10-3
size: -
D: -

CDR3: CASTTTGVLNTEAFF
DNA: TGTGCCAGTACCACGACAGGGGTCCTGAACACTGAAGCTTTCTTT
J: TRBJ1-1
V: TRBV19
size: -
D: TRBD1

CDR3: CASGGLGHDEQYF
DNA: TGTGCCAGCGGGGGACTGGGCCATGACGAGCAGTACTTC
J: TRBJ2-7
V: TRBV6-1
size: -
D: -

CDR3: CASSPTGSNPRGQHF
DNA: TGTGCCAGTAGTCCCACCGGTTCCAACCCAAGGGGCCAGCATTTT
J: TRBJ1-5
V: TRBV19
size: -
D: -

CDR3: CASSQGTLDATNEKLFF
DNA: TGTGCCAGCAGCCAGGGAACCCTAGACGCAACTAATGAAAAACTGTTTTTT
J: TRBJ1-4
V: TRBV9
size: few
D: -

CDR3: CASSLEPPGSGGPRNEQFF
DNA: TGCGCCAGCAGCTTGGAACCCCCGGGTAGCGGGGGGCCTAGGAATGAGCAGTTCTTC
J: TRBJ2-1
V: TRBV5-1
size: -
D: TRBD2

CDR3: CAPGTGGTEAFF
DNA: TGTGCCCCCGGGACAGGGGGAACTGAAGCTTTCTTT
J: TRBJ1-1
V: TRBV19
size: -
D: TRBD1

CDR3: CASSLAGAHVSPLHF
DNA: TGTGCCAGCAGCTTGGCAGGGGCTCACGTTTCACCCCTCCACTTT
J: TRBJ1-6
V: TRBV5-6
size: -
D: -

CDR3: CASSIAQLGNTIYF
DNA: TGTGCCAGTAGTATTGCACAGCTTGGAAACACCATATATTTT
J: TRBJ1-3
V: TRBV19
size: -
D: -

CDR3: CASSLQVNTEAFF
DNA: TGTGCCAGCAGCTTACAGGTGAACACTGAAGCTTTCTTT
J: TRBJ1-1
V: TRBV7-3
size: -
D: -

CDR3: CASSLDGREQYF
DNA: TGTGCCAGCAGCTTAGATGGGCGCGAGCAGTACTTC
J: TRBJ2-7
V: TRBV11-3
size: -
D: -

CDR3: CASSFGQGYGYTF
DNA: TGTGCCAGCAGCTTCGGACAGGGCTATGGCTACACCTTC
J: TRBJ1-2
V: TRBV7-3
size: -
D: TRBD1

CDR3: CASSPTVLPGNSPLHF
DNA: TGTGCCAGCAGTCCGACAGTCTTACCAGGGAATTCACCCCTCCACTTT
J: TRBJ1-6
V: TRBV7-9
size: -
D: -

CDR3: CASSPVQGNNQPQHF
DNA: TGTGCCAGCTCACCAGTCCAGGGAAACAATCAGCCCCAGCATTTT
J: TRBJ1-5
V: TRBV18
size: -
D: -

CDR3: CASSLPVETQYF
DNA: TGTGCCAGCAGCTTACCGGTCGAGACCCAGTACTTC
J: TRBJ2-5
V: TRBV7-8
size: once
D: -

CDR3: CASSSPTSGGARETQYF
DNA: TGCGCCAGCAGCTCTCCGACTAGCGGGGGGGCCCGAGAGACCCAGTACTTC
J: TRBJ2-5
V: TRBV5-1
size: -
D: TRBD2

CDR3: CASSAGTDKNYGYTF
DNA: TGTGCCAGCAGCGCCGGGACAGACAAAAACTATGGCTACACCTTC
J: TRBJ1-2
V: TRBV7-3
size: -
D: TRBD1

CDR3: CASSLGSGGETQYF
DNA: TGTGCCAGCAGCCTCGGGAGCGGGGGTGAGACCCAGTACTTC
J: TRBJ2-5
V: TRBV11-2
size: -
D: TRBD2

CDR3: CATSRVLQGGGYTF
DNA: TGTGCCACCAGCAGAGTGTTACAGGGTGGTGGCTACACCTTC
J: TRBJ1-2
V: TRBV15
size: -
D: -

CDR3: CASRFREDTEAFF
DNA: TGTGCCAGCAGGTTCAGGGAGGACACTGAAGCTTTCTTT
J: TRBJ1-1
V: TRBV7-3
size: -
D: -

CDR3: CASSGTGASTDTQYF
DNA: TGCGCCAGCAGCGGGACAGGGGCGAGCACAGATACGCAGTATTTT
J: TRBJ2-3
V: TRBV5-1
size: -
D: TRBD1

CDR3: CASSSPDRRDEAFF
DNA: TGTGCCAGCAGCTCCCCGGACAGACGCGATGAAGCTTTCTTT
J: TRBJ1-1
V: TRBV9
size: -
D: -

CDR3: CAISYTGGLTEAFF
DNA: TGTGCCATCAGTTACACAGGGGGCCTCACTGAAGCTTTCTTT
J: TRBJ1-1
V: TRBV10-3
size: once
D: TRBD1

CDR3: CASASGTGDHNSPLHF
DNA: TGTGCCAGCGCTAGTGGGACAGGGGATCATAATTCACCCCTCCACTTT
J: TRBJ1-6
V: TRBV4-2
size: -
D: TRBD1